The 26 T cell receptor beta chains given below trace back to one sample, sequenced in a study of blood T cell repertoires in COVID-19. Generated by immunoSEQ multiplex PCR, the TCRdb table keeps only in-frame clones and is missing some. This sample yields about 210,000 clones, of which around 87% are seen a single time; 5.5% to 8.5% belongs to the top ten. Sequenced input: PBMCs or T cells enriched from blood (not recorded which). The source of these receptors is a man aged 25-45 years in a cohort exposed to, infected with or recovered from COVID-19 (not recorded which).

This clone came up once. V is TRBV24-1 and J is TRBJ1-4; possible D gene TRBD1, 5 bases. Germline V CDR1 and CDR2: KGHDR, SFDVKD. This CDR3 is built from 13 residues. The V gene lost 7 bases and the J gene lost 8 bases, with 13 bases spanning the gap. CDR3 in amino acids: CATSDGTREKLFF. The CDR3 coding sequence is TGTGCCACCAGCGACGGGACTCGGGAAAAACTGTTTTTT.

The V and J genes are TRBV7-9 and TRBJ2-3, with 10 bases lining up with TRBD2. CDR3 length: 17 amino acids. Germline V gene data show CDR1 as SEHNR and CDR2 as FQNEAQ (reference sequence). Trimming cost V 1 base and J 6 bases; bases outside gene matches: 10. The CDR3 bases are TGTGCCAGCAGCTTAGGCACTAGCGGGACTCCTGGGGATACGCAGTATTTT. As protein: CASSLGTSGTPGDTQYF.

This clone is a singleton in its sample. The chain joins TRBV28 to TRBJ2-7; a weak D match, TRBD1 (5 bases). Germline V lookup: CDR1 MDHEN, CDR2 SYDVKM. V dropped 2 bases and J dropped 4 bases, with 6 bases sitting between them. The CDR3 is 12 residues long. The CDR3, as DNA: TGTGCCAGCAGTTTAAAGGGGTACGAGCAGTACTTC. It is translated as CASSLKGYEQYF.

The J gene is TRBJ2-1, the V gene TRBV6-5; the match to TRBD1 covers 9 bases. The trim removed 5 bases at V and 6 bases at J, leaving 5 bases unmatched. The CDR3 has 14 residues. Germline V gives CDR1 MNHEY, CDR2 SVGAGI. The CDR3 DNA sequence: TGTGCCAGCAGTCCGGACAGGGGAGGCAATGAGCAGTTCTTC. Amino acid sequence: CASSPDRGGNEQFF.

The rearrangement joins TRBV7-9 to TRBJ1-1; D is perhaps TRBD1 (6 bases). The CDR3 has 13 residues. Looked up from germline, CDR1 is SEHNR and CDR2 is FQNEAQ (reference sequence). Deletions cut 5 bases from V and 3 bases from J, with 10 bases between. This chain's CDR3 is CASSRNRDTEAFF. The CDR3 DNA is TGTGCCAGCAGCCGAAACAGGGACACTGAAGCTTTCTTT.

The chain employs TRBV19 and TRBJ1-5; D uncertain. The CDR3 contains 16 residues. V was clipped by 7 bases and J by 0 bases, with 16 bases between them. Germline V gives CDR1 LNHDA, CDR2 SQIVND (reference sequence). CDR3 residues: CASKPAGTYSNQPQHF. CDR3 nucleotide sequence: TGTGCCAGTAAACCAGCGGGCACTTATAGCAATCAGCCCCAGCATTTT.

The V gene is TRBV6-1, the J gene TRBJ2-2; D is possibly TRBD2 (6 bases). The CDR3 spans 15 residues. The V end was cut by 1 base, the J end by 6 bases, with 12 bases between. Per germline, CDR1 MNHNS and CDR2 SASEGT. The chain's CDR3 is CASSEEGGLAGELFF. The CDR3 bases are TGTGCCAGCAGTGAAGAGGGAGGTCTCGCCGGGGAGCTGTTTTTT.

The rearrangement uses TRBV10-3 and TRBJ2-7, with 8 bases matching TRBD2. This CDR3 contains 17 residues. Trimming took 0 bases from V and 0 from J; bases not matched to a gene: 7. Germline assignment: CDR1 ENHRY and CDR2 SYGVKD. CDR3 coding DNA: TGTGCCATCAGTGAGTCCCTAGCGGGTCCGAACTCCTACGAGCAGTACTTC. It encodes CAISESLAGPNSYEQYF.

V and J are TRBV14 and TRBJ1-1, with D possibly matching TRBD1 (6 bases). This CDR3 region has 16 residues. V lost 4 bases and J 1 base, leaving 16 bases between the germline ends. Germline CDR1 reads SGHDN; CDR2 reads FVKESK. CDR3 DNA sequence: TGTGCCAGCAGCCTAAGGGGGGGGATCGAGAACACTGAAGCTTTCTTT. It is translated as CASSLRGGIENTEAFF. Full variable domain (rest looked up from reference TRBV14 and TRBJ1-1): EAGVTQFPSHSVIEKGQTVTLRCDPISGHDNLYWYRRVMGKEIKFLLHFVKESKQDESGMPNNRFLAERTGGTYSTLKVQPAELEDSGVYFCASSLRGGIENTEAFFGQGTRLTVV.

V gene TRBV28 combines with J gene TRBJ1-1, with unresolved D. The CDR3 spans 12 residues. V was trimmed by 1 base and J by 11 bases, leaving 11 bases between them. Germline CDR1 and CDR2: MDHEN and SYDVKM. CDR3 amino acids: CASSLLAGRAFF. In nucleotides, the CDR3 is TGTGCCAGCAGTTTATTGGCAGGTAGGGCTTTCTTT.

The chain joins TRBV2 to TRBJ1-4, with 8 bases matching TRBD1. V trimming: 10 bases; J trimming: 7 bases; junction bases outside the gene matches: 14. This CDR3 contains 15 residues. The germline gives CDR1 SNHLY, CDR2 FYNNEI. CDR3 protein: CATSQGASVSEKLFF. DNA of the CDR3: TGTGCCACCTCTCAGGGGGCAAGTGTCTCTGAAAAACTGTTTTTT.

This chain uses TRBV27 with TRBJ1-5; a weak D match, TRBD1 (5 bases). The V and J ends lost 4 bases and 6 bases respectively, with 19 bases between them. The CDR3 has 16 amino acids. The germline CDR1 and CDR2 sequences are MNHEY and SMNVEV (reference sequence). The CDR3 reads CASSSKSPGGIQPQHF. CDR3 nucleotide sequence: TGTGCCAGCAGTTCGAAGTCCCCGGGGGGAATTCAGCCCCAGCATTTT.

V usage is TRBV11-2 and J usage is TRBJ2-1; D may be TRBD2 (5 bases). Germline CDR1 SGHAT, CDR2 FQNNGV. The CDR3 runs to 18 residues. V gave up 1 base and J gave up 1 base, with 17 bases separating them. As DNA, the CDR3 is TGTGCCAGCAGCTTAGGGGTAGCGCGTAGCAATTCCTACAATGAGCAGTTCTTC. Its translation is CASSLGVARSNSYNEQFF.

The DNA of the CDR3 is TGTGCCAGCTCATCGGGACTAGCGGTACAAGAGACCCAGTACTTC. It translates to CASSSGLAVQETQYF. The rearrangement joins TRBV18 to TRBJ2-5; 11 nucleotides line up with TRBD2. Trimming cost V 5 bases and J 2 bases; bases outside gene matches: 4. The CDR3 is 15 residues long. CDR1 is KGHSH and CDR2 is LQKENI in the germline V gene. The full variable domain, its missing parts supplied by reference TRBV18 and TRBJ2-5, is NAGVMQNPRHLVRRRGQEARLRCSPMKGHSHVYWYRQLPEEGLKFMVYLQKENIIDESGMPKERFSAEFPKEGPSILRIQQVVRGDSAAYFCASSSGLAVQETQYFGPGTRLLVL.

V usage is TRBV4-1 and J usage is TRBJ2-3; 8 nucleotides match TRBD2. CDR1 and CDR2 (germline): MGHRA, YSYEKL. The CDR3 spans 20 residues. The V segment lost 3 bases and the J segment 2 bases; nucleotides outside the gene matches: 19. CDR3 DNA sequence: TGCGCCAGCAGCCAGTCGGAGTATTTCCGGGAGGGGGATTTCACAGATACGCAGTATTTT. Translating it yields CASSQSEYFREGDFTDTQYF.

The rearrangement joins TRBV28 to TRBJ1-1; 8 bases are shared with TRBD1. The V segment lost 5 bases and the J segment 11 bases; nucleotides outside the gene matches: 13. Germline V gene data show CDR1 as MDHEN and CDR2 as SYDVKM. The CDR3 sequence is 14 residues long. CDR3 sequence: CASSPDQTQGGAFF. The CDR3, as DNA: TGTGCCAGCAGTCCGGACCAGACACAGGGGGGCGCTTTCTTT.

J is TRBJ1-4 and V is TRBV29-1; 9 bases match TRBD1. The junction had 11 bases not matched to a gene; V was cut back by 7 bases and J by 2 bases. The CDR3 runs 16 residues. The germline gives CDR1 SQVTM, CDR2 ANQGSEA. The CDR3 sequence is CSAFWGQGDTNEKLFF. CDR3 in DNA: TGCAGCGCCTTTTGGGGACAGGGCGATACTAATGAAAAACTGTTTTTT.

This chain joins TRBV6-1 and TRBJ2-7; TRBD1 might be the D (6 bases). The germline V and J ends were trimmed by 3 bases and 6 bases, with 15 bases remaining between them. There are 14 residues in the CDR3. CDR1 and CDR2 from the germline V gene are MNHNS and SASEGT. The CDR3: CASSDLQGPSEQYF. The CDR3 DNA sequence: TGTGCCAGCAGTGATTTACAGGGACCCTCCGAGCAGTACTTC.

The V call is TRBV18, the J call TRBJ1-2, with no clear D. Trimming cost V 3 bases and J 4 bases, with 9 bases left between them. The germline V gene encodes CDR1 KGHSH and CDR2 LQKENI. The CDR3 spans 13 residues. The CDR3 region is CASSPGPGYGYTF. The DNA for the CDR3 is TGTGCCAGCTCACCGGGTCCAGGCTATGGCTACACCTTC.

About this clone: The identical CDR3 is also encoded by other nucleotide sequences in the sample. The V call is TRBV28, the J call TRBJ2-7; D might be TRBD2 (6 bases). V lost 8 bases to trimming and J lost 4 bases, with 9 bases between them. Germline CDR1 MDHEN, CDR2 SYDVKM. This CDR3 is built from 11 residues. CDR3: CASGGTYEQYF. The CDR3 bases are TGTGCCAGCGGCGGGACTTACGAGCAGTACTTC.

The V call is TRBV6-5, the J call TRBJ2-7; 8 nucleotides agree with TRBD1. V was clipped by 5 bases and J by 2 bases; unmatched bases: 5. CDR1 and CDR2 from the germline V gene are MNHEY and SVGAGI. The CDR3 consists of 14 residues. For the CDR3, the DNA is TGTGCCAGCAGTCGAGGACAGGGAACCTACGAGCAGTACTTC. Translation gives CASSRGQGTYEQYF.

V is TRBV7-6 and J is TRBJ2-1; possibly TRBD2 for D (5 bases). The CDR3 totals 15 residues. V dropped 1 base and J dropped 0 bases, with 7 bases sitting between them. CDR1 is SGHVS and CDR2 is FNYEAQ in the germline V gene. The CDR3 region is CASSLGGASYNEQFF. The DNA for the CDR3 is TGTGCCAGCAGCTTAGGGGGAGCCTCCTACAATGAGCAGTTCTTC.

The genes are TRBV28 and TRBJ2-4; TRBD2 aligns across 14 bases. The CDR3 totals 17 residues. The V gene end was trimmed by 5 bases and the J gene end by 1 base; junction bases not matched to a gene: 4. Per the germline V gene, CDR1 is MDHEN and CDR2 is SYDVKM. This CDR3 is CASSPGTSGSAKNIQYF. CDR3 sequence (DNA): TGTGCCAGCAGTCCCGGGACTAGCGGGAGTGCCAAAAACATTCAGTACTTC. The full variable domain, its missing parts supplied by reference TRBV28 and TRBJ2-4, is DVKVTQSSRYLVKRTGEKVFLECVQDMDHENMFWYRQDPGLGLRLIYFSYDVKMKEKGDIPEGYSVSREKKERFSLILESASTNQTSMYLCASSPGTSGSAKNIQYFGAGTRLSVL.

The chain joins TRBV6-2 or TRBV6-3 to TRBJ2-7; 14 nucleotides align to TRBD2. J gave up 3 bases and V 6 bases, and 10 bases lay outside the gene matches. Germline assignment: CDR1 MNHEY and CDR2 SVGEGT. The CDR3 consists of 17 residues. The CDR3 region is CASSWTSGRIKSYEQYF. CDR3 DNA: TGTGCCAGCAGCTGGACTAGCGGGAGGATAAAAAGCTACGAGCAGTACTTC.

In its sample, this clone was seen once. The genes are TRBV24-1 and TRBJ1-2; TRBD1 agrees at 11 bases. V dropped 4 bases and J dropped 4; count of bases not matched to a gene: 7. Germline V CDR1 and CDR2: KGHDR, SFDVKD. This CDR3 has 16 residues. In nucleotides, the CDR3 is TGTGCCACCAGTGACTCCGGGACAGGGGGAAGCTATGGCTACACCTTC. It yields the protein CATSDSGTGGSYGYTF.

The chain joins TRBV11-2 to TRBJ2-1; TRBD2 agrees at 10 bases. This CDR3 has 15 amino acids. Trimming at V came to 1 base and at J to 5 bases, leaving 2 bases not matched to a gene. Germline V gives CDR1 SGHAT, CDR2 FQNNGV. CDR3 in amino acids: CASSLVAGGNNEQFF. DNA of the CDR3: TGTGCCAGCAGCTTAGTAGCGGGAGGCAACAATGAGCAGTTCTTC.